A single sample gave rise to the 10 T cell receptor beta chains below, sequenced in a study of T cells in Graves' hyperthyroidism and ophthalmopathy. RNA transcripts served as the template for amplifying TCR beta CDR3 regions. A set of HTBI primers served as the primers for a first-round RT-PCR of the TCR CDR3. Each CDR3 protein gets one entry after TCRdb re-called the multiplex PCR reads with MiXCR. The sample yields 550,000 to 600,000 distinct CDR3 sequences, just over 45% seen once. Sequenced sample: peripheral blood or thyroid tissue (not recorded which). Receptors were obtained from an adult woman with Graves' disease, either hyperthyroidism or ophthalmopathy (not recorded which).

The genes are TRBV10-3 and TRBJ1-1; D remains ambiguous. The CDR3 has 14 residues. V was pared by 4 bases and J by 1 base, with 10 bases between. Looked up from germline, CDR1 is ENHRY and CDR2 is SYGVKD. CDR3: CAISAVAGNTEAFF. The CDR3 DNA sequence: TGTGCCATCAGTGCTGTAGCAGGGAACACTGAAGCTTTCTTT.

V and J are TRBV27 and TRBJ2-2; 12 positions agree with TRBD2. The length of the CDR3 is 16 residues. Looked up from germline, CDR1 is MNHEY and CDR2 is SMNVEV (reference sequence). V dropped 5 bases and J dropped 4; count of bases not matched to a gene: 5. CDR3 DNA: TGTGCCAGCAGTGACCTAGCGGGAGGGTTCACCGGGGAGCTGTTTTTT. As protein: CASSDLAGGFTGELFF.

This clonotype has a count of ten or more. The chain couples TRBV11-2 to TRBJ2-2; D uncertain. In germline, CDR1 is SGHAT, CDR2 FQNNGV. The CDR3 loop spans 10 amino acids. Trimming took off 3 bases at V and 7 bases at J, with 0 bases between the two ends. The CDR3 loop is CASSFGELFF. Here the CDR3 DNA reads TGTGCCAGCAGCTTCGGGGAGCTGTTTTTT.

The chain links TRBV19 to TRBJ2-7, with TRBD1 matching 8 bases. Losses at the gene ends were 5 bases for V and 5 bases for J; bases not matched to a gene: 8. Looked up from germline, CDR1 is LNHDA and CDR2 is SQIVND (reference sequence). The CDR3 spans 14 residues. The CDR3 nucleotides read TGTGCCAGTAGTTTGCGACAGGGGATCCACGAGCAGTACTTC. Translation gives CASSLRQGIHEQYF.

The sample holds a few counts of this clonotype. V is TRBV10-3 and J is TRBJ1-5; D is undetermined. There are 15 residues in the CDR3. The V end was cut by 4 bases, the J end by 1 base, with 11 bases between. Germline lookup yields CDR1 ENHRY and CDR2 SYGVKD. In nucleotides, the CDR3 is TGTGCCATCAGTGGGGTTGGGGTAAGCAATCAGCCCCAGCATTTT. It specifies CAISGVGVSNQPQHF.

This clonotype was found a few times. The genes are TRBV13 and TRBJ2-3, with D maybe TRBD1 (5 bases). Trimming removed 5 bases at V and 2 bases at J, with 11 bases between. Germline V gene lookup returns CDR1 PRHDT and CDR2 FYEKMQ (reference sequence). This CDR3 region has 14 residues. CDR3 bases: TGTGCCAGCAGCGACAGTATGACCACAGATACGCAGTATTTT. It encodes CASSDSMTTDTQYF.

This chain joins TRBV30 and TRBJ1-2; D unclear. The ends were cut back, 2 bases at V and 5 bases at J, with 9 bases in the middle. This CDR3 contains 12 residues. CDR1 is GTSNPN and CDR2 is SVGIG in the germline V gene (reference sequence). The CDR3: CAWSLGIYGYTF. In nucleotides, the CDR3 is TGTGCCTGGAGTCTGGGGATTTATGGCTACACCTTC.

The chain links TRBV6-5 to TRBJ1-2; weak D call: TRBD1 (5 bases). The CDR3 totals 13 residues. V was pared by 6 bases and J by 3 bases, with 11 bases between. Germline V CDR1 and CDR2: MNHEY, SVGAGI. As DNA, the CDR3 is TGTGCCAGCAGGACACAGGTCCACTATGGCTACACCTTC. It codes for CASRTQVHYGYTF.

This clonotype was recorded many times. The V and J genes are TRBV5-1 and TRBJ1-4, with D perhaps TRBD1 (6 bases). Trimming removed 2 bases at V and 4 bases at J, with 12 bases between. In germline, CDR1 is SGHRS, CDR2 YFSETQ. The CDR3 extends over 15 amino acids. The CDR3, as DNA: TGCGCCAGCAGCTTCCAGACAGGTCTTAATGAAAAACTGTTTTTT. It translates to CASSFQTGLNEKLFF.

The V gene is TRBV20-1, the J gene TRBJ2-2; 12 bases align to TRBD2. The V gene's germline CDR1 is DFQATT and CDR2 SNEGSKA (reference sequence). The CDR3 length is 16 residues. V was clipped by 5 bases and J by 8 bases; unmatched bases: 12. The CDR3 spells CSASLTSGSVTGELFF. CDR3 coding DNA: TGCAGTGCTTCCCTGACTAGCGGGAGTGTTACTGGGGAGCTGTTTTTT.